These 10 T cell receptor beta chains share one sample of origin, sequenced in a study of tumor-infiltrating lymphocytes in primary liver carcinoma. Co-extracting RNA and DNA was done with about 18-33 mg of unsorted bulk tissue as input. Starting material of 500 to 600 ng total RNA yielded TCR beta cDNA via a constant-region primer. TCR beta libraries came from three nested multiplex PCR rounds using slightly modified ARM-PCR. Forward primers for TRBV1-TRBV30 and a C-beta reverse primer served the first two PCR rounds, at about 10 cycles each. One entry per CDR3 protein, called by TCRdb with MiXCR from the multiplex PCR reads. The sample contains roughly 70,000 distinct CDR3 sequences, roughly two thirds of which appear only once. The sequencing sample was made of liver tumor tissue from sampling region 4. The subset was: tumor region T4, right-lateral pole. The receptors were sampled from a man aged 40-55 years with primary liver carcinoma and hepatitis B virus infection.

With respect to this clonotype: At one end the junction does not follow the germline gene, possibly because of a read error. The chain has TRBV5-1 and TRBJ1-2, with unresolved D. The CDR3 is made up of 15 amino acids. Germline CDR1 SGHRS, CDR2 YFSETQ. The chain's CDR3 is CASSLAGFAEYDYTF. DNA for the CDR3: TGCGCCAGCAGCTTGGCGGGCTTCGCTGAATATGACTACACCTTC.

This clonotype was picked up one time. The CDR3: CASSTPGGRDTDTQYF. CDR3 in DNA: TGTGCCAGCAGCACGCCGGGGGGCAGGGACACAGATACGCAGTATTTT. The rearrangement joins TRBV11-2 to TRBJ2-3; possibly TRBD2 for D (7 bases). V lost 5 bases and J 2 bases, leaving 17 bases between the germline ends. CDR3 length equals 16 residues. From germline, CDR1 is SGHAT and CDR2 FQNNGV. The variable domain in full, with the rest retrieved from reference TRBV11-2 and TRBJ2-3, is EAGVAQSPRYKIIEKRQSVAFWCNPISGHATLYWYQQILGQGPKLLIQFQNNGVVDDSQLPKDRFSAERLKGVDSTLKIQPAKLEDSAVYLCASSTPGGRDTDTQYFGPGTRLTVL.

Notes on this clonotype: One junction end disagrees with the germline gene, perhaps due to a read error. The chain uses TRBV12-3 or TRBV12-4 and TRBJ1-3; D gene unclear. The CDR3 loop spans 15 amino acids. The CDR3 DNA sequence: TGTGCCAGCAGTTTTGCTAGTCTCTCTGGAAAAACCATATATTTT. This gives the protein CASSFASLSGKTIYF.

In this sample, this clonotype turned up many times. The V gene is TRBV12-3 or TRBV12-4, the J gene TRBJ2-3; 7 positions match TRBD1. The CDR3 loop spans 13 amino acids. The ends lost 3 bases at V and 3 bases at J; junction bases unmatched: 0. The CDR3 DNA is TGTGCCAGCAGTTTGACAGGGACAGATACGCAGTATTTT. This encodes CASSLTGTDTQYF.

In regard to this clonotype: A junction end diverges from the germline sequence, so it may reflect a read error. The chain uses TRBV7-9 and TRBJ1-2; D is ambiguous. Per germline, CDR1 SEHNR and CDR2 FQNEAQ (reference sequence). This CDR3 is 16 amino acids long. DNA of the CDR3: TGTGCCAGCAGCCCCGGGCGCAGGCTGTCCCAGTATGGCTGCACCTTC. This translates into CASSPGRRLSQYGCTF.

About this clonotype itself: Mismatch with germline at one junction end may stem from a read error. The V and J genes are TRBV10-3 and TRBJ2-7; D possibly matches TRBD1 or TRBD2 (5 bases each). In germline, CDR1 is ENHRY, CDR2 SYGVKD. The CDR3 runs 16 residues. CDR3: CAISEIRQKGAYERYF. In nucleotides, the CDR3 is TGTGCCATCAGTGAGATCAGACAGAAGGGAGCCTACGAGCGGTACTTC.

Regarding this clonotype: This likely comes from a read error, as the CDR3 has no conserved phenylalanine or tryptophan at its end. The chain recombines TRBV5-5 with TRBJ2-5, with a possible D match to TRBD1 (5 bases). The CDR3 has 13 amino acids. Germline assignment: CDR1 SGHKS and CDR2 YYEKEE (reference sequence). V lost 6 bases and J lost 2, with 11 bases in between. DNA for the CDR3: TGTGCCAGCACCCGACAGTGTCAAGAGACCCAGTACTAC. Its translation is CASTRQCQETQYY.

With respect to this clonotype: One junction end does not reproduce the germline sequence, and a read error may be involved. The V and J genes are TRBV4-3 and TRBJ2-3; D remains unclear. This CDR3 comprises 13 residues. Germline V gives CDR1 LGHNA, CDR2 YSLEER. DNA of the CDR3: TGCGCCAGCAGCCAAGACGCGTGGGATACCCAGTATTTT. It specifies CASSQDAWDTQYF.

This clonotype was recorded many times. The genes are TRBV11-2 and TRBJ2-1; D remains ambiguous. Germline lookup yields CDR1 SGHAT and CDR2 FQNNGV. The CDR3 has 12 amino acids. V lost 1 base and J lost 7, with 5 bases in between. CDR3 in DNA: TGTGCCAGCAGCTTAGTAGGGAATGAGCAGTTCTTC. It codes for CASSLVGNEQFF. Full variable domain (missing parts from reference TRBV11-2 and TRBJ2-1): EAGVAQSPRYKIIEKRQSVAFWCNPISGHATLYWYQQILGQGPKLLIQFQNNGVVDDSQLPKDRFSAERLKGVDSTLKIQPAKLEDSAVYLCASSLVGNEQFFGPGTRLTVL.

This clonotype was recorded a few times. Given a much more abundant clone one base away, this may be a read error. The chain is built from TRBV11-2 and TRBJ2-7, with TRBD2 matching 9 bases. CDR3 length: 15 amino acids. Germline V gene sequence: CDR1 SGHAT, CDR2 FQNNGV. Here the CDR3 DNA reads TGTGCCAGCAGCTTAGTAGCGGGAGAAACCTACGATCAGTACTTC. Its protein is CASSLVAGETYDQYF.